The rows below give T cell receptor beta chains drawn from one sample of a study of CD8+ T cells in alopecia areata. TCRdb keeps only in-frame clones here, not all; method: immunoSEQ multiplex PCR. The sample holds roughly 140,000 clones, around 55% seen once. This specimen was CD8+ T cells sorted from blood, taken at week 0. All receptors derive from a human donor with alopecia areata. The CDR3 runs from the conserved cysteine through the conserved F or W. Fields, in order: J gene, D gene, clone size, V gene, CDR3 DNA, CDR3 protein. The D gene is left open where the match is weak. The listing skips clone size in some rows; elsewhere it reads once, few, many or a size class.

TRBJ1-2 . . TRBV29-1 TGCAGCGTTCGCGTTGACTATGGCTACACCTTC CSVRVDYGYTF
TRBJ1-1 . few TRBV6-5 TGTGCCAGCAGTCCCAGTGTGATGAACACTGAAGCTTTCTTT CASSPSVMNTEAFF
TRBJ2-7 . . TRBV4-3 TGCGCCAGCAGCCACAAGGGTGGGACAGAGCAGTACTTC CASSHKGGTEQYF
TRBJ2-7 . . TRBV29-1 TGCAGCGTTGAACTGGGACCCGCCGAGCAGTACTTC CSVELGPAEQYF
TRBJ2-2 . few TRBV11-2 TGTGCCAGCAGCCCAGGGGCAGTACTGGAGCTGTTTTTT CASSPGAVLELFF
TRBJ1-5 TRBD1 . TRBV4-1 TGCGCCAGCAGCCCCCCAGGGGGGAATCAGCCCCAGCATTTT CASSPPGGNQPQHF
TRBJ2-7 . . TRBV7-2 TGTGCCAGCAGCGGGCACCAAGGCGCCTACGAGCAGTACTTC CASSGHQGAYEQYF
TRBJ1-5 TRBD1 . TRBV7-2 TGTGCCAGCAGCACCGGGACAGGGAGCAATCAGCCCCAGCATTTT CASSTGTGSNQPQHF
TRBJ1-6 TRBD1 . TRBV2 TGTGCCAGCAGTGAAACGGCACAGGGGGATTCACCCCTCCACTTT CASSETAQGDSPLHF
TRBJ2-2 . . TRBV27 TGTGCCAGCAGTTTGGGGTACGGGGAGCTGTTTTTT CASSLGYGELFF
TRBJ2-5 . . TRBV7-2 TGTGCCAGCAGCTTAGATTGGGAAGAGACCCAGTACTTC CASSLDWEETQYF
TRBJ1-2 TRBD1 . TRBV9 TGTGCCAGCAGCGAGGGACAGGCTGCCTCCTATGGCTACACCTTC CASSEGQAASYGYTF
TRBJ2-3 TRBD2 . TRBV15 TGTGCCACCGCAACTAAGCGGGGCCTCACAGATACGCAGTATTTT CATATKRGLTDTQYF
TRBJ2-1 TRBD2 . TRBV29-1 TGCAGCGTTGAATCCGGGACTAGCGGTAGAGATGAGCAGTTCTTC CSVESGTSGRDEQFF
TRBJ2-7 . few TRBV19 TGTGCCAGTAGCGACCTCAGCCGGGACTACGAGCAGTACTTC CASSDLSRDYEQYF
TRBJ1-2 TRBD1 . TRBV14 TGTGCCAGCAGCCCGGGCCGGGACAGGGGACAAGGCTATGGCTACACCTTC CASSPGRDRGQGYGYTF
TRBJ2-1 . few TRBV2 TGTGCCAGCAGTGCCCTGGACGGATACAATGAGCAGTTCTTC CASSALDGYNEQFF
TRBJ1-2 . . TRBV29-1 TGCAGCGTTGAGGAGGGGGAAACCTATGGCTACACCTTC CSVEEGETYGYTF
TRBJ2-3 TRBD1 . TRBV4-3 TGCGCCAGCAGCCAAGGACAGGGGAACACAGATACGCAGTATTTT CASSQGQGNTDTQYF
TRBJ2-2 TRBD2 . TRBV27 TGTGCCAGTCGGGGGACTAGCGGGGGCCGCGGGGACACCGGGGAGCTGTTTTTT CASRGTSGGRGDTGELFF
TRBJ1-1 . . TRBV27 TGTGCCAGCGGTAAGACGAACACTGAAGCTTTCTTT CASGKTNTEAFF
TRBJ1-5 . few TRBV21-1 TGTGCCAGCAGCAAGAGAAGACAGTCGCGGGGGAATCAGCCCCAGCATTTT CASSKRRQSRGNQPQHF
TRBJ1-6 . few TRBV7-2 TGTGCCAGCAGCCTCCGCCCGGGTCGAAGCCGCAGGCCTAATTCACCCCTCCACTTT CASSLRPGRSRRPNSPLHF
TRBJ1-1 . . TRBV30 TGTGCCTGGAGCTCGAGGGAAAACACTGAAGCTTTCTTT CAWSSRENTEAFF
TRBJ1-2 . . TRBV30 TGTGCCTGGAGTGTAACAGGCATCGATGGCTACACCTTC CAWSVTGIDGYTF
TRBJ2-5 . . TRBV5-6 TGTGCCAGCAGCTCGGGGCCCAGGACTCAGTACTTC CASSSGPRTQYF
TRBJ2-7 TRBD1 . TRBV29-1 TGCAGCGTTAGACAGGGATCTTACGAGCAGTACTTC CSVRQGSYEQYF
TRBJ1-4 . . TRBV4-1 TGCGCCAGCAGCCAAGAGCCAGGGAAAGAAAAACTGTTTTTT CASSQEPGKEKLFF
TRBJ1-2 . . TRBV25-1 TGTGCCAGCAGTGTAGGCAGGGGAGATGGCTACACCTTC CASSVGRGDGYTF
TRBJ2-3 . . TRBV9 TGTGCCAGCGGAAACACAGATACGCAGTATTTT CASGNTDTQYF
TRBJ1-4 TRBD1 . TRBV30 TGTGCCTGGAACACCGGGACAGGGGATGAAAAACTGTTTTTT CAWNTGTGDEKLFF
TRBJ1-6 . . TRBV5-6 TGTGCCAGCGTAAGGGGAGTGGGTTCACCCCTCCACTTT CASVRGVGSPLHF
TRBJ1-2 . few TRBV7-8 TGTGCCAGCAGTGCCGTTCCAGGGGCCCTAAACTATGGCTACACCTTC CASSAVPGALNYGYTF
TRBJ1-2 TRBD1 . TRBV4-3 TGCGCCAGCAGCCCCACACCAGACAGGGTATATGGCTACACCTTC CASSPTPDRVYGYTF
TRBJ2-3 . few TRBV30 TGTGCCTGGAGTACATCCGATACGCAGTATTTT CAWSTSDTQYF
TRBJ2-1 TRBD2 . TRBV30 TGTGCCTGGAGTCCAGATAGCGGGAATGAGCAGTTCTTC CAWSPDSGNEQFF
TRBJ1-1 . . TRBV30 TGTGCCTGGAGTTCCGGGGGGTACACTGAAGCTTTCTTT CAWSSGGYTEAFF
TRBJ2-1 TRBD2 few TRBV28 TGTGCCAGCGACGGGACTAGCGCCCGGGGTGAGCAGTTCTTC CASDGTSARGEQFF
TRBJ2-5 . few TRBV27 TGTGCCAGCAGTACCATCGGGGGAAGGGAGACCCAGTACTTC CASSTIGGRETQYF
TRBJ1-2 . . TRBV29-1 TGCAGCTCTTACCAGGGGAGGGATGGCTACACCTTC CSSYQGRDGYTF